This TCR beta chain was identified in a study of T cell responses to AZD1222 COVID-19 vaccine. In its sample, this clone was seen once. CDR3 length equals 15 residues. Trimming shortened V by 7 bases and J by 1 base, and 14 bases separated the two germline ends. Per the germline V gene, CDR1 is SGHNT and CDR2 is YYREEE (reference sequence). Profiling relied on immunoSEQ multiplex PCR, and the TCRdb table lists in-frame clones only, not all of them. Of 130,000 or so clones detected, roughly nine tenths appear once; the ten largest clones hold roughly 7.5%. The source was peripheral blood, collected 28 days after the second dose of the MenACWY control vaccine. V and J are TRBV5-4 and TRBJ2-2; D remains unclear. The origin of this receptor is an adult who received the MenACWY meningococcal vaccine as a control. CDR3 in amino acids: CASSSATENTGELFF. The CDR3 DNA sequence: TGTGCCAGCTCTTCGGCCACAGAGAACACCGGGGAGCTGTTTTTT.